The rows below give T cell receptor beta chains drawn from one sample of a study of spatial heterogeneity in lung cancer. Each CDR3 protein is one row after TCRdb ran MiXCR on the 5' RACE reads. The table shows 6,000 to 8,000 distinct CDR3 sequences, with around 21% occurring only once. Specimen: PBMCs, collected at surgery. Every receptor here comes from a female donor with early-stage non-small cell lung cancer. CDR3s include the opening cysteine and the closing phenylalanine or tryptophan. D genes are given only for firm matches. Size values are once, few and many counts, or a class for expanded clones, and some rows have none.

v_call: TRBV20-1
clone_size: -
j_call: TRBJ2-7
d_call: -
cdr3_nt: TGCAGTGCTAGTGCGGGGCCCTCTAAGTACGAGCAGTACTTC
cdr3_aa: CSASAGPSKYEQYF

v_call: TRBV29-1
clone_size: medium-sized
j_call: TRBJ1-3
d_call: -
cdr3_nt: TGCAGCGTTTTGACAGGAGGAAACACCATATATTTT
cdr3_aa: CSVLTGGNTIYF

v_call: TRBV12-5
clone_size: many
j_call: TRBJ2-1
d_call: TRBD2
cdr3_nt: TGTGCTAGTGGTTTGGTACGGGAAGCGGGAGGGCCCAATGAGCAGTTCTTC
cdr3_aa: CASGLVREAGGPNEQFF

v_call: TRBV2
clone_size: medium-sized
j_call: TRBJ2-3
d_call: TRBD2
cdr3_nt: TGTGCCAGCAGTGAAGTACTAGCGGTGACAGATACGCAGTATTTT
cdr3_aa: CASSEVLAVTDTQYF

v_call: TRBV6-2/TRBV6-3
clone_size: -
j_call: TRBJ2-7
d_call: -
cdr3_nt: TGTGCCAGCAGTTACTCCCAGGGAGGCGTCTACGAGCAGTACTTC
cdr3_aa: CASSYSQGGVYEQYF

v_call: TRBV5-1
clone_size: few
j_call: TRBJ1-2
d_call: -
cdr3_nt: TGCGCCAGCAGCTTGTCCGGGGGAAACTATGGCTACACCTTC
cdr3_aa: CASSLSGGNYGYTF

v_call: TRBV19
clone_size: many
j_call: TRBJ2-2
d_call: TRBD1
cdr3_nt: TGTGCCAGTAGTATGGACAGGTTCGGAGAGCTGTTTTTT
cdr3_aa: CASSMDRFGELFF

v_call: TRBV20-1
clone_size: many
j_call: TRBJ1-1
d_call: TRBD1
cdr3_nt: TGCAGTGGCAAGACAGGGGGCAACTCTGAAGCTTTCTTT
cdr3_aa: CSGKTGGNSEAFF

v_call: TRBV6-1
clone_size: -
j_call: TRBJ1-5
d_call: TRBD1
cdr3_nt: TGTGCCAGCAGTGCTCCGACAGGGAATCAGCCCCAGCATTTT
cdr3_aa: CASSAPTGNQPQHF

v_call: TRBV3-1
clone_size: medium-sized
j_call: TRBJ2-2
d_call: TRBD2
cdr3_nt: TGTGCCAGCAGCCGCCTAAGCGGGGGGGCGGTATCCGGGGAGCTGTTTTTT
cdr3_aa: CASSRLSGGAVSGELFF

v_call: TRBV6-5
clone_size: many
j_call: TRBJ2-4
d_call: -
cdr3_nt: TGTGCCAGCAGTTCCGGGACGGGGGAAAACATTCAGTACTTC
cdr3_aa: CASSSGTGENIQYF

v_call: TRBV18
clone_size: medium-sized
j_call: TRBJ2-5
d_call: -
cdr3_nt: TGTGCCAGCTCACCACTCGGGGATGAGGGGACCCAGTACTTC
cdr3_aa: CASSPLGDEGTQYF

v_call: TRBV20-1
clone_size: medium-sized
j_call: TRBJ1-6
d_call: -
cdr3_nt: TGCAGTGCTAGAGAGCCCCTGACAGGTATCTTCCACTTT
cdr3_aa: CSAREPLTGIFHF

v_call: TRBV6-5
clone_size: -
j_call: TRBJ2-1
d_call: -
cdr3_nt: TGTGCCAGCAGTTACGGGGGAGGCGGTTTTTACAATGAGCAGTTCTTC
cdr3_aa: CASSYGGGGFYNEQFF

v_call: TRBV20-1
clone_size: many
j_call: TRBJ2-1
d_call: TRBD2
cdr3_nt: TGCAGTGCTAGAAGCGGGAGCACCCCCTACAATGAGCAGTTCTTC
cdr3_aa: CSARSGSTPYNEQFF

v_call: TRBV27
clone_size: large
j_call: TRBJ2-7
d_call: -
cdr3_nt: TGTGCCAGCAGTGCCACCTCCGCGGGCGAGCAGTACTTC
cdr3_aa: CASSATSAGEQYF

v_call: TRBV19
clone_size: medium-sized
j_call: TRBJ2-1
d_call: -
cdr3_nt: TGTGCCAGTAGTATAGATTATTGGCGTGAGCAGTTCTTC
cdr3_aa: CASSIDYWREQFF

v_call: TRBV7-2
clone_size: medium-sized
j_call: TRBJ2-4
d_call: -
cdr3_nt: TGTGCCAGCAGCTCTAGAACCAAAAACATTCAGTACTTC
cdr3_aa: CASSSRTKNIQYF

v_call: TRBV3-1
clone_size: medium-sized
j_call: TRBJ2-2
d_call: -
cdr3_nt: TGTGCCAGCAGCCCCCCCCCCCGTACCGGGGAGCTGTTTTTT
cdr3_aa: CASSPPPRTGELFF

v_call: TRBV6-2/TRBV6-3
clone_size: many
j_call: TRBJ2-1
d_call: -
cdr3_nt: TGTGCCAGCAGTTCCTCTAGGCCCGTTATCTTC
cdr3_aa: CASSSSRPVIF

v_call: TRBV7-2
clone_size: medium-sized
j_call: TRBJ1-1
d_call: -
cdr3_nt: TGTGCCAGCAGCTTAGGTTTTAGCCTTGAAGCTTTCTTT
cdr3_aa: CASSLGFSLEAFF

v_call: TRBV2
clone_size: -
j_call: TRBJ1-2
d_call: TRBD1
cdr3_nt: TGTGCCAGCAGCACGGGACAGAGAGGTGACTATGGCTACACCTTC
cdr3_aa: CASSTGQRGDYGYTF

v_call: TRBV7-8
clone_size: few
j_call: TRBJ1-4
d_call: -
cdr3_nt: TGTGCCAGCAGCTTGCAATTCGGGGTTTTTAATGAAAAACTGTTTTTT
cdr3_aa: CASSLQFGVFNEKLFF

v_call: TRBV6-1
clone_size: -
j_call: TRBJ2-2
d_call: TRBD2
cdr3_nt: TGTGCCAGCAAGCGGGAGCACGGGGAGCTGTTTTTT
cdr3_aa: CASKREHGELFF

v_call: TRBV29-1
clone_size: medium-sized
j_call: TRBJ1-1
d_call: -
cdr3_nt: TGCAGCGTTGGTGGGCGGAACACTGAAGCTTTCTTT
cdr3_aa: CSVGGRNTEAFF

v_call: TRBV20-1
clone_size: -
j_call: TRBJ1-3
d_call: -
cdr3_nt: TGCAGTGCCTTACTGGGGACTGGAAACACCATATATTTT
cdr3_aa: CSALLGTGNTIYF

v_call: TRBV10-2
clone_size: few
j_call: TRBJ1-1
d_call: -
cdr3_nt: TGCGCCAGCGGGCGGGGTACAATCACTGAAGCTTTCTTT
cdr3_aa: CASGRGTITEAFF

v_call: TRBV11-3
clone_size: medium-sized
j_call: TRBJ2-1
d_call: -
cdr3_nt: TGTGCCAGCAGCGATAGCGGTTCCTACAATGAGCAGTTCTTC
cdr3_aa: CASSDSGSYNEQFF

v_call: TRBV12-3/TRBV12-4
clone_size: medium-sized
j_call: TRBJ2-1
d_call: TRBD2
cdr3_nt: TGTGCCAGCGGTAGCGGGAGGACAGGGAATGAGCAGTTCTTC
cdr3_aa: CASGSGRTGNEQFF

v_call: TRBV5-1
clone_size: -
j_call: TRBJ1-1
d_call: -
cdr3_nt: TGCGCCAGCAGCTTGGCCCCCGGGCCTAACACTGAAGCTTTCTTT
cdr3_aa: CASSLAPGPNTEAFF

v_call: TRBV7-2
clone_size: medium-sized
j_call: TRBJ2-7
d_call: -
cdr3_nt: TGTGCCAGCAGCTCGAGCGGGTTGACCTACGAGCAGTACTTC
cdr3_aa: CASSSSGLTYEQYF

v_call: TRBV11-2
clone_size: medium-sized
j_call: TRBJ2-3
d_call: -
cdr3_nt: TGTGCCAGCAGCTTAATTCTAGACACAGATACGCAGTATTTT
cdr3_aa: CASSLILDTDTQYF

v_call: TRBV3-1
clone_size: many
j_call: TRBJ2-5
d_call: -
cdr3_nt: TGTGCCAGCAGCTACCCTGGGTTAACAAGGACCCAGTACTTC
cdr3_aa: CASSYPGLTRTQYF

v_call: TRBV11-3
clone_size: many
j_call: TRBJ2-1
d_call: TRBD2
cdr3_nt: TGTGCCAGCAGCTTTCATTTCTCGAGCGGGAGGGACAATGAGCAGTTCTTC
cdr3_aa: CASSFHFSSGRDNEQFF

v_call: TRBV10-3
clone_size: many
j_call: TRBJ2-7
d_call: TRBD1
cdr3_nt: TGTGCCATCAGGCCCGGACAGGGAGGATACGAGCAGTACTTC
cdr3_aa: CAIRPGQGGYEQYF

v_call: TRBV6-2/TRBV6-3
clone_size: -
j_call: TRBJ2-5
d_call: -
cdr3_nt: TGTGCCAGCAGTTACCCCCCGGTGACCCAGTACTTC
cdr3_aa: CASSYPPVTQYF

v_call: TRBV6-2/TRBV6-3
clone_size: few
j_call: TRBJ2-3
d_call: -
cdr3_nt: TGTGCCGCAGGGGAGTCCACAGATACGCAGTATTTT
cdr3_aa: CAAGESTDTQYF

v_call: TRBV12-3/TRBV12-4
clone_size: medium-sized
j_call: TRBJ2-2
d_call: TRBD2
cdr3_nt: TGTGCCAGCAGTTTCCGACTAGCGGAGTACACCGGGGAGCTGTTTTTT
cdr3_aa: CASSFRLAEYTGELFF

v_call: TRBV20-1
clone_size: -
j_call: TRBJ1-2
d_call: -
cdr3_nt: TGCAGTGCTAGAGATCCTTTAAACTATGGCTACACCTTC
cdr3_aa: CSARDPLNYGYTF

v_call: TRBV7-8
clone_size: -
j_call: TRBJ2-7
d_call: TRBD1
cdr3_nt: TGTGCCAGCAGCTTCCTGGACAGGGCCCTTCACGAGCAGTACTTC
cdr3_aa: CASSFLDRALHEQYF